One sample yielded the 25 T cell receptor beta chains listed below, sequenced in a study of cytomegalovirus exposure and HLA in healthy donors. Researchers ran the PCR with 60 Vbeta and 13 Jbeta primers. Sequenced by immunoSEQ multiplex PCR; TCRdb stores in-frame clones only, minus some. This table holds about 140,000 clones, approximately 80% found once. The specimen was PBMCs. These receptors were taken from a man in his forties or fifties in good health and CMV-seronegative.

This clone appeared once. For the CDR3, the DNA is TGTGCCAGCAGCTCGAGGACTCCCTTCTCCTACAATGAGCAGTTCTTC. This translates into CASSSRTPFSYNEQFF. The chain is built from TRBV11-2 and TRBJ2-1, with D possibly being TRBD2 (5 bases). The CDR3 loop spans 16 amino acids. Trimming removed 4 bases from V and 0 bases from J, with 13 bases in between. Germline V CDR1 and CDR2: SGHAT, FQNNGV.

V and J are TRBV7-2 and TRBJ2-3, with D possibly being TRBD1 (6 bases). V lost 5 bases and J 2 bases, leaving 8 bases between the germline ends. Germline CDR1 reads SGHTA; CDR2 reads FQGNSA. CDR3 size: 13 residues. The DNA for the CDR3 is TGTGCCAGCAGCAGACAGGTCACAGATACGCAGTATTTT. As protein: CASSRQVTDTQYF.

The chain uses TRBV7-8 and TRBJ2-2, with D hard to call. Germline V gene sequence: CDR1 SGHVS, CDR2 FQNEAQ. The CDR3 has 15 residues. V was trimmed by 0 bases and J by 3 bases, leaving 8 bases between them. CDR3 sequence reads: CASSLAAVDTGELFF. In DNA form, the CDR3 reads TGTGCCAGCAGCTTAGCGGCGGTGGACACCGGGGAGCTGTTTTTT.

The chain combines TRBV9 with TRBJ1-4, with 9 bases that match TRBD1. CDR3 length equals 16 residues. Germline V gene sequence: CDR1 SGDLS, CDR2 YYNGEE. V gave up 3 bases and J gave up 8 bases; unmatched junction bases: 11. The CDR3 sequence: CASSASLQGAVEKLFF. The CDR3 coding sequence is TGTGCCAGCAGCGCCTCCTTACAGGGGGCGGTCGAAAAACTGTTTTTT. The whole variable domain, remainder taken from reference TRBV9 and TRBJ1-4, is DSGVTQTPKHLITATGQRVTLRCSPRSGDLSVYWYQQSLDQGLQFLIQYYNGEERAKGNILERFSAQQFPDLHSELNLSSLELGDSALYFCASSASLQGAVEKLFFGSGTQLSVL.

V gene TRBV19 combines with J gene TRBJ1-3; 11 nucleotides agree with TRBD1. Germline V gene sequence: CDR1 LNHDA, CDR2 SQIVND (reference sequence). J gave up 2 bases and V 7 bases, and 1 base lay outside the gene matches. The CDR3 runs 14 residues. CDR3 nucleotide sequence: TGTGCCAGTACGGACAGGGGGCCTGGAAACACCATATATTTT. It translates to CASTDRGPGNTIYF. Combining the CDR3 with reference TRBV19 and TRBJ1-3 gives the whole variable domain DGGITQSPKYLFRKEGQNVTLSCEQNLNHDAMYWYRQDPGQGLRLIYYSQIVNDFQKGDIAEGYSVSREKKESFPLTVTSAQKNPTAFYLCASTDRGPGNTIYFGEGSWLTVV.

CDR3 coding DNA: TGTGCCAGCCATCCGACGGGGAACACTGAAGCTTTCTTT. Translated, it gives CASHPTGNTEAFF. J is TRBJ1-1 and V is TRBV6-5; D is unresolved. V shed 8 bases and J shed 1 base, with 11 bases lying between them. The CDR3 length is 13 residues. The V gene's germline CDR1 is MNHEY and CDR2 SVGAGI.

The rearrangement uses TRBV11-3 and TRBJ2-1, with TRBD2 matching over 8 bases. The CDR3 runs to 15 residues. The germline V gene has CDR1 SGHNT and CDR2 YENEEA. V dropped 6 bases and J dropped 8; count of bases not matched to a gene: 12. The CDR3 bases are TGTGCCAGCAGTCTGGCGGGAGGAGGTGCGGATGAGCAGTTCTTC. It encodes CASSLAGGGADEQFF.

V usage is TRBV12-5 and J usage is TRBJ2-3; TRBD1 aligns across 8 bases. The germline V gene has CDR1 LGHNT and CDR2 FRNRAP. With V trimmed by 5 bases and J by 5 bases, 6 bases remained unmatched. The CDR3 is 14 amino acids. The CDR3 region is CASGLGQGEDTQYF. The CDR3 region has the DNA TGTGCTAGTGGTCTCGGACAGGGTGAAGATACGCAGTATTTT.

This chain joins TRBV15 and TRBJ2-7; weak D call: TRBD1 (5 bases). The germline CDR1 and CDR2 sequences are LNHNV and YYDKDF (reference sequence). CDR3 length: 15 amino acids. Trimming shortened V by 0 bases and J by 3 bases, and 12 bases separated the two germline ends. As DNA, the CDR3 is TGTGCCACCAGCAGAGAGGGGCAAAGGGGCTACGAGCAGTACTTC. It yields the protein CATSREGQRGYEQYF.

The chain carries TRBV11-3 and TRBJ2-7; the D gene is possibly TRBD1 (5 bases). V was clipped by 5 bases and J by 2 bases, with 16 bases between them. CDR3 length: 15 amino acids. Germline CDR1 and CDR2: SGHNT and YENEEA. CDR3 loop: CASSGGQITAYEQYF. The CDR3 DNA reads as TGTGCCAGCAGCGGCGGACAAATCACGGCCTACGAGCAGTACTTC.

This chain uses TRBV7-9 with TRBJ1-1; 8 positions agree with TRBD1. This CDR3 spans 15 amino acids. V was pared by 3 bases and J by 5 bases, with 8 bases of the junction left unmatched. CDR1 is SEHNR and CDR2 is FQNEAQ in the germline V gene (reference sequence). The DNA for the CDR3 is TGTGCCAGCAGCTTCTTAGGACAGGGCGGGACTGAAGCTTTCTTT. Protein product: CASSFLGQGGTEAFF.

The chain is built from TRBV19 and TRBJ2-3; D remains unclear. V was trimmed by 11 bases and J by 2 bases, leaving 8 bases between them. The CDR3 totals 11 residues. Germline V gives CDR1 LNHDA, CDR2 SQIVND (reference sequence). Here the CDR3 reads CAVRSTDTQYF. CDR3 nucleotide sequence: TGTGCCGTCCGGTCCACAGATACGCAGTATTTT.

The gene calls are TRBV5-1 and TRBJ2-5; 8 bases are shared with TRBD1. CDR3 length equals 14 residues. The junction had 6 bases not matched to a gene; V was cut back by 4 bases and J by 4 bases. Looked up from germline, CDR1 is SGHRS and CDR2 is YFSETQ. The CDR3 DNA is TGCGCCAGCAGCAGAGGACAGGGAGGAGAGACCCAGTACTTC. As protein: CASSRGQGGETQYF. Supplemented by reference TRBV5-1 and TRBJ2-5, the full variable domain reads KAGVTQTPRYLIKTRGQQVTLSCSPISGHRSVSWYQQTPGQGLQFLFEYFSETQRNKGNFPGRFSGRQFSNSRSEMNVSTLELGDSALYLCASSRGQGGETQYFGPGTRLLVL.

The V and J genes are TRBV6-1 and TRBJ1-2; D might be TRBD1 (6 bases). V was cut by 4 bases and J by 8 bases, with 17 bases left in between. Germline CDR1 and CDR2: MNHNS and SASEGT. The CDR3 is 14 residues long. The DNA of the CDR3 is TGTGCCAGCAGTGCGTGGGACATGTCGAACGGCTACACCTTC. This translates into CASSAWDMSNGYTF.

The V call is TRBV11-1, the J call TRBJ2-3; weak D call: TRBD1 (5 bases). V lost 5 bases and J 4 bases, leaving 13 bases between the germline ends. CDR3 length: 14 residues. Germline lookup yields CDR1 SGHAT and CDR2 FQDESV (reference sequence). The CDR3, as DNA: TGTGCCAGCAGCAGGTCCAGGGCCGCAGATACGCAGTATTTT. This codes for CASSRSRAADTQYF.

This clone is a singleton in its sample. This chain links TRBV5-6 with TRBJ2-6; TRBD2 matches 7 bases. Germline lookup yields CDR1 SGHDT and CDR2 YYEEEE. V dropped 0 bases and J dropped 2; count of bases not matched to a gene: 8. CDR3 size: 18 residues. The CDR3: CASSLGGRAQAGANVLTF. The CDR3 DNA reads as TGTGCCAGCAGCTTGGGGGGGAGGGCGCAGGCTGGGGCCAACGTCCTGACTTTC.

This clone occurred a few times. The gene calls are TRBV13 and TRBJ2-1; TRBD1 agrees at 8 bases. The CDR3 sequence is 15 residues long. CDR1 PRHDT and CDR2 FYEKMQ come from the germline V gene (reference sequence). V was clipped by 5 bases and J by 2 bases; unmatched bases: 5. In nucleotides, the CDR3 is TGTGCCAGCAGCCCAGACAGGGGAGCCTACAATGAGCAGTTCTTC. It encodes CASSPDRGAYNEQFF.

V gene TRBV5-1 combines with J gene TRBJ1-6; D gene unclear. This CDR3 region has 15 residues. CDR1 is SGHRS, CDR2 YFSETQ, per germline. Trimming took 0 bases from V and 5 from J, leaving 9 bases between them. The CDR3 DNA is TGCGCCAGCAGCTTGGAAGCGAAACATAATTCACCCCTCCACTTT. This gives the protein CASSLEAKHNSPLHF. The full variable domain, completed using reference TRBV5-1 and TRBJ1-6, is KAGVTQTPRYLIKTRGQQVTLSCSPISGHRSVSWYQQTPGQGLQFLFEYFSETQRNKGNFPGRFSGRQFSNSRSEMNVSTLELGDSALYLCASSLEAKHNSPLHFGNGTRLTVT.

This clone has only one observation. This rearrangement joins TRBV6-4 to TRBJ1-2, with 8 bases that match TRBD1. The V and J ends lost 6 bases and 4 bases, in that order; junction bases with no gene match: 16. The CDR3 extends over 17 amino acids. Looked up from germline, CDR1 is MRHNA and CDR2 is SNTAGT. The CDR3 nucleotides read TGTGCCAGCAGCTCACCCACACCCGGACAGGGTGGCTATGGCTACACCTTC. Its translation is CASSSPTPGQGGYGYTF.

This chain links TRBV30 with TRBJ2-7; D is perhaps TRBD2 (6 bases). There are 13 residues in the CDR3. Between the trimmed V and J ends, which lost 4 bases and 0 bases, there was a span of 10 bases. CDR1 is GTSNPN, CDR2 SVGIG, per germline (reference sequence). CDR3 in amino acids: CAWNVRGSYEQYF. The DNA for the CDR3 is TGTGCCTGGAACGTGCGGGGCTCCTACGAGCAGTACTTC.

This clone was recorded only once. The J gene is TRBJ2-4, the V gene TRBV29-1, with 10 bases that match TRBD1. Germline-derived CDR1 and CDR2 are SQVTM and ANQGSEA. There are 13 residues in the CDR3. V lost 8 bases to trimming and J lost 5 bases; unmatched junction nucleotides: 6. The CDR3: CSFGGTGENIQYF. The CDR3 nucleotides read TGCAGCTTTGGGGGGACAGGGGAAAACATTCAGTACTTC.

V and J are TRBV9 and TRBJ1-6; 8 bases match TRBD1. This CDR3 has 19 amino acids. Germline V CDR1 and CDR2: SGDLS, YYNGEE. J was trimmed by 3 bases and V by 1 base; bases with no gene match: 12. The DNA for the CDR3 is TGTGCCAGCAGCGTAACACCGGGACAGGAGCCTTACTATAATTCACCCCTCCACTTT. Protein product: CASSVTPGQEPYYNSPLHF.

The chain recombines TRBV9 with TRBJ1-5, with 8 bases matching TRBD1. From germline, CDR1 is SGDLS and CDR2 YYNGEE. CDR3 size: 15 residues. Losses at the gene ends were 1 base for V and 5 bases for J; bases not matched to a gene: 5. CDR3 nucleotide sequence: TGTGCCAGCAGCGTATCAGGGGGCGCAGATCAGCCCCAGCATTTT. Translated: CASSVSGGADQPQHF.

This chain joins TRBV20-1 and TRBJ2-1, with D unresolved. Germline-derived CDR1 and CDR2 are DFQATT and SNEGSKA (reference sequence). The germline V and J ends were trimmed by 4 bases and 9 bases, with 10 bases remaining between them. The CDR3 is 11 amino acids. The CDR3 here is CSAINLAEQFF. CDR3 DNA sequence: TGCAGTGCTATAAATTTGGCTGAGCAGTTCTTC.

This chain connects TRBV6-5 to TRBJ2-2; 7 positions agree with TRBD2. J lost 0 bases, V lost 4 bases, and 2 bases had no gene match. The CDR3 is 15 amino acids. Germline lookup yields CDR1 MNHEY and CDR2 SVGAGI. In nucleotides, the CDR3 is TGTGCCAGCAGTTCCGGGACTACGAACACCGGGGAGCTGTTTTTT. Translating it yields CASSSGTTNTGELFF.